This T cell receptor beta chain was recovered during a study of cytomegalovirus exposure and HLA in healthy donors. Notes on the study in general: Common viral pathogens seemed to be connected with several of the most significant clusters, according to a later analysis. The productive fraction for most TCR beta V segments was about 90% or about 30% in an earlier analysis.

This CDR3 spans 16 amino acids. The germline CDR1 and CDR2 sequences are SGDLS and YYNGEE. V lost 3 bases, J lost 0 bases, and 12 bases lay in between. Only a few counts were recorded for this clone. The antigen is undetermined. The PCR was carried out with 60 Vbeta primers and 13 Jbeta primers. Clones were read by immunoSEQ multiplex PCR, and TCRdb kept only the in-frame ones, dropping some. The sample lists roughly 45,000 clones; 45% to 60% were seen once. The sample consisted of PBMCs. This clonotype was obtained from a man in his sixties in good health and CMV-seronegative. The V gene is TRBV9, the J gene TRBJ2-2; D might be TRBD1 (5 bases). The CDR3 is CASSEQVFANTGELFF. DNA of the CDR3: TGTGCCAGCAGCGAACAGGTCTTCGCGAACACCGGGGAGCTGTTTTTT.